This TCR beta chain was recorded in a study of technical replicates of blood from a handful of donors. V shed 1 base and J 0 bases; nucleotides not matched to a gene: 9. The CDR3 spans 18 residues. Per the germline V gene, CDR1 is SGHTA and CDR2 is FQGTGA. The method was immunoSEQ multiplex PCR; TCRdb's version includes in-frame clones alone and lacks a portion of them. The data hold tens of thousands of clones, with 90% to 95% observed a single time. The table lists this clone with a count of one. The V call is TRBV7-3, the J call TRBJ1-1; 9 positions match TRBD1. The sequence derives from a human donor in good health. Input material: T cells isolated from PBMCs. CDR3 coding DNA: TGTGCCAGCAGCTTAATCCCCAGGACAGGGGTCATGAACACTGAAGCTTTCTTT. This codes for CASSLIPRTGVMNTEAFF.